This TCR beta chain derives from a study of early T cells in non-severe SARS-CoV-2 infection. Across the study: Chains stayed unpaired after sequencing of bulk RNA from unsorted whole blood.

Whole-study findings and limits: Database matching using VDJdb favored anti-spike CD8 responses, with private and CD4 specificities left missing.

About this clonotype: Its target is not known.

Unique molecular identifiers were added to individual cDNA molecules. MiXCR, run by TCRdb on the 5' RACE reads, gives a single entry per CDR3 protein. This sample has about 77,000 distinct CDR3 sequences, with roughly 9.6% found just once. Germline values: CDR1 SGHRS, CDR2 YFSETQ. The CDR3 loop spans 14 amino acids. Trimming took 0 bases from V and 3 from J, leaving 9 bases between them. The rearrangement joins TRBV5-1 to TRBJ2-5; no firm D call. The TCR originated in an adult who was a healthcare worker with PCR-confirmed SARS-CoV-2 infection or an uninfected control (not recorded which). Sequences were obtained from whole blood. The CDR3 reads CASSLGPGEETQYF. The CDR3 nucleotides read TGCGCCAGCAGCTTGGGCCCGGGTGAAGAGACCCAGTACTTC.